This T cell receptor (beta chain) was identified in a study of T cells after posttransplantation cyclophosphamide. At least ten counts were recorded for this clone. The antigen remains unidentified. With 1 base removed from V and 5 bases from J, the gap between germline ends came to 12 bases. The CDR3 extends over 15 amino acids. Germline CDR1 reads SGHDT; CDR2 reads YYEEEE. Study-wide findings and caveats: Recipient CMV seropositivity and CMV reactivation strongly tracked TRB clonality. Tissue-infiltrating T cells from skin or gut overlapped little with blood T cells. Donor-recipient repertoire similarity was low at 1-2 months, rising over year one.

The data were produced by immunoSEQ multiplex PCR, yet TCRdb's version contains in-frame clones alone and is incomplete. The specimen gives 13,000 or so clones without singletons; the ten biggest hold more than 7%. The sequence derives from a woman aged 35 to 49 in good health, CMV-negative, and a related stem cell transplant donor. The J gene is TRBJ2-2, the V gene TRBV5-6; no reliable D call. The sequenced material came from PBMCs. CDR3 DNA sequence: TGTGCCAGCAGCTTGTGGCCGGGTGTGACCGGGGAGCTGTTTTTT. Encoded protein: CASSLWPGVTGELFF.